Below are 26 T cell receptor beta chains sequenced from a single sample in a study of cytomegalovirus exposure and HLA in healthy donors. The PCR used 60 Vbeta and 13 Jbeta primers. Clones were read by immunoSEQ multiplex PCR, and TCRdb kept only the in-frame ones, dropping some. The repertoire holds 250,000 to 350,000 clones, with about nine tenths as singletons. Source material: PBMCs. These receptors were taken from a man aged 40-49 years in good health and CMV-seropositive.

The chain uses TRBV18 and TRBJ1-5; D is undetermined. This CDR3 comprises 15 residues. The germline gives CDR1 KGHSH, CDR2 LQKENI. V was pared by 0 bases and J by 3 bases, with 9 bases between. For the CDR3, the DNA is TGTGCCAGCTCACCACCGGAGGGTCTCAATCAGCCCCAGCATTTT. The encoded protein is CASSPPEGLNQPQHF.

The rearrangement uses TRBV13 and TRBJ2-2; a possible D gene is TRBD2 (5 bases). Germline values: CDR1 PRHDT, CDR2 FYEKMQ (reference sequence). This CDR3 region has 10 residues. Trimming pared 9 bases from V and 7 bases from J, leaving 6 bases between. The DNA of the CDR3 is TGTGCCAGTGGAGGCGGGGAGCTGTTTTTT. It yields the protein CASGGGELFF.

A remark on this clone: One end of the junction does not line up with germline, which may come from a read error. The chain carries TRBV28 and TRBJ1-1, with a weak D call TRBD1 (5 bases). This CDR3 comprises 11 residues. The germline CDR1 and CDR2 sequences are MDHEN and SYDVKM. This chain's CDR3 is CASRAGTGAFF. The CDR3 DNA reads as TGTGCCAGCAGGGCCGGGACTGGAGCTTTCTTT.

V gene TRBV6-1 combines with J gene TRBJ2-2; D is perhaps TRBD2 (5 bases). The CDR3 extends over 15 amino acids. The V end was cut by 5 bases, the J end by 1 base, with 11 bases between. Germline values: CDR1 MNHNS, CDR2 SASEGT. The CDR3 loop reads CASSSRLLNTGELFF. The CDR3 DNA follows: TGTGCCAGCAGTTCCAGACTATTGAACACCGGGGAGCTGTTTTTT.

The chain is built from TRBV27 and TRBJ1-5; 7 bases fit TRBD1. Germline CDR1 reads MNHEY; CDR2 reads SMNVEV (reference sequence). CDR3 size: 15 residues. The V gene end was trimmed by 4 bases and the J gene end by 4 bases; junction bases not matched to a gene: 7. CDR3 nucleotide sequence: TGTGCCAGCAGTTCCCACAGGGGTTTAAATCAGCCCCAGCATTTT. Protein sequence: CASSSHRGLNQPQHF.

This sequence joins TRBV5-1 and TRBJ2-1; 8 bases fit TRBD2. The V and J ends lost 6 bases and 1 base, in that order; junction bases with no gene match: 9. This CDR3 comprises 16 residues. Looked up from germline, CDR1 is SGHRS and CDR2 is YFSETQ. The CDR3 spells CASTVIAGKSYNEQFF. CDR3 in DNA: TGCGCCAGCACGGTGATAGCGGGAAAGTCCTACAATGAGCAGTTCTTC.

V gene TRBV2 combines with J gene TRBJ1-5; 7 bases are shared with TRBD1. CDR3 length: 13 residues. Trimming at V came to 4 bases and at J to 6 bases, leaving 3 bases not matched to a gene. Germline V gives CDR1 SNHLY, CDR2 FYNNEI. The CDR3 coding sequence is TGTGCCAGCAGTGCCACAGGGGTTCAGCCCCAGCATTTT. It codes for CASSATGVQPQHF.

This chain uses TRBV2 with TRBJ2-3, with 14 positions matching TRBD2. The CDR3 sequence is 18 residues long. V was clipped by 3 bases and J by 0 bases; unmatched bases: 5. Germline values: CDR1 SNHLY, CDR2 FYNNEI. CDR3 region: CASSDVGLAGGSTDTQYF. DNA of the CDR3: TGTGCCAGCAGTGATGTCGGACTAGCGGGAGGCAGCACAGATACGCAGTATTTT.

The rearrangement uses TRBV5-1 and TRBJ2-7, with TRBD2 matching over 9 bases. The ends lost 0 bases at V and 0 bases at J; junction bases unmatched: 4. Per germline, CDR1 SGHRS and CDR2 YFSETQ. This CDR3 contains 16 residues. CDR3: CASSLASGRSSYEQYF. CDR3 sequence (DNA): TGCGCCAGCAGCTTGGCAAGCGGGAGGAGCTCCTACGAGCAGTACTTC.

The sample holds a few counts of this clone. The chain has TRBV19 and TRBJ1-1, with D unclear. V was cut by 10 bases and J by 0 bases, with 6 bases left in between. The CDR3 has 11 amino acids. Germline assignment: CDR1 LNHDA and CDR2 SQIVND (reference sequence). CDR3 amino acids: CAIAVNTEAFF. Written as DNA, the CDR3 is TGTGCCATCGCAGTGAACACTGAAGCTTTCTTT.

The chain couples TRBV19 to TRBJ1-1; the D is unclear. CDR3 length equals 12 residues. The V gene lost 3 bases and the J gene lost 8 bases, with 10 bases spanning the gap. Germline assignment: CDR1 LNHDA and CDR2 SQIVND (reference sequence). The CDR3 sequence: CASSIAGREAFF. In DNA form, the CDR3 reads TGTGCCAGTAGTATTGCGGGGAGGGAAGCTTTCTTT. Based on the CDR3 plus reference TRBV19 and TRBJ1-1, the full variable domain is DGGITQSPKYLFRKEGQNVTLSCEQNLNHDAMYWYRQDPGQGLRLIYYSQIVNDFQKGDIAEGYSVSREKKESFPLTVTSAQKNPTAFYLCASSIAGREAFFGQGTRLTVV.

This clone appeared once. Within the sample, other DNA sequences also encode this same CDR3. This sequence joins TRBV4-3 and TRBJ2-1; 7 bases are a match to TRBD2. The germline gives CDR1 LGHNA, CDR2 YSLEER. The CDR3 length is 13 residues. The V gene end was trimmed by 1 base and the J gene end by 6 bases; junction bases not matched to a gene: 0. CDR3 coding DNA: TGCGCCAGCAGCCAAGCTAGCGGCAATGAGCAGTTCTTC. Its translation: CASSQASGNEQFF.

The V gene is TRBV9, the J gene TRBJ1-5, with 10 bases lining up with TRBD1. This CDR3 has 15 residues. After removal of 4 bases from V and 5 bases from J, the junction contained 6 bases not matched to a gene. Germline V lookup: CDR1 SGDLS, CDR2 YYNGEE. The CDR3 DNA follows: TGTGCCAGCAGCCCGACAGGGGGCGAGGATCAGCCCCAGCATTTT. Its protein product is CASSPTGGEDQPQHF.

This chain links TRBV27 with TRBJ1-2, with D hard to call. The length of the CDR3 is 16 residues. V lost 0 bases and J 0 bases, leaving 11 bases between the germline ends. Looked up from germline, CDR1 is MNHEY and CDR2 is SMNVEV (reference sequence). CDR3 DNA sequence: TGTGCCAGCAGTTTATCGAGTGATGAGGCTAACTATGGCTACACCTTC. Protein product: CASSLSSDEANYGYTF.

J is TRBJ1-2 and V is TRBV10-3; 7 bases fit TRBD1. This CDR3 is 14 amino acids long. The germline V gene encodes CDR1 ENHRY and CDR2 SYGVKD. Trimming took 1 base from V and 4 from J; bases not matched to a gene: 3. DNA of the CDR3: TGTGCCATCAGTGAGTTAGGGGGCGGCTATGGCTACACCTTC. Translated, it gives CAISELGGGYGYTF.

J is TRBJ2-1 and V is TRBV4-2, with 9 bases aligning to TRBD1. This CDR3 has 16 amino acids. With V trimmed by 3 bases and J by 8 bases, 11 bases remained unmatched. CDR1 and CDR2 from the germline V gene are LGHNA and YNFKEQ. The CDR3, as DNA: TGTGCCAGCAGCCAGCTTGCGGGACAGGGTATGTATGAGCAGTTCTTC. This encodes CASSQLAGQGMYEQFF.

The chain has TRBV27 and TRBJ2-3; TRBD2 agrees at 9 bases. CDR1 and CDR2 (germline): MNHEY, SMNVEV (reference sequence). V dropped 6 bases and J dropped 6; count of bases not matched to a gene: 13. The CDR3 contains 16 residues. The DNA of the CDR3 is TGTGCCAGCAGCAGGTTCAGCGGGAGGAGGAGGGATACGCAGTATTTT. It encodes CASSRFSGRRRDTQYF.

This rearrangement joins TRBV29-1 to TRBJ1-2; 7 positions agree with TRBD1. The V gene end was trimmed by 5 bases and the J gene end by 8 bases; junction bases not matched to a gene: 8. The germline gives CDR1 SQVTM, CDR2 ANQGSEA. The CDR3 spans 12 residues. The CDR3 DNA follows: TGCAGCGTTTCAGGGGGGTCCGAGGGCTACACCTTC. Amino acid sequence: CSVSGGSEGYTF.

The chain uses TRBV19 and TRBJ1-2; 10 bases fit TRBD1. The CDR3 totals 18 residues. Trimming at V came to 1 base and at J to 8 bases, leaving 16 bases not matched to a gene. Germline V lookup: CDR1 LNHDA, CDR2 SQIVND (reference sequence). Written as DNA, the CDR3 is TGTGCCAGTAGTATAGGGCCCTTTCGGGACAGGGGCCGGGGCGGCTACACCTTC. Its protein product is CASSIGPFRDRGRGGYTF.

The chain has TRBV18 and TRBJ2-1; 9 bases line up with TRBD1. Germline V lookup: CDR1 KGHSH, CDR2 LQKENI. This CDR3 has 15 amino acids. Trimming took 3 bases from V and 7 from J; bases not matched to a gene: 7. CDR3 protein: CASSPRTGGENEQFF. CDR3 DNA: TGTGCCAGCTCACCTCGAACAGGGGGCGAAAATGAGCAGTTCTTC.

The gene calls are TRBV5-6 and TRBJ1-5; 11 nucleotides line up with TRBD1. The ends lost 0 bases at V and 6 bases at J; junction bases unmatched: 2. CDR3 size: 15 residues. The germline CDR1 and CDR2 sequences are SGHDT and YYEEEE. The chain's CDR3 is CASSLGTGGAQPQHF. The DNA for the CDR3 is TGTGCCAGCAGCTTGGGGACAGGGGGCGCTCAGCCCCAGCATTTT.

Written as DNA, the CDR3 is TGTGCCAGCCGGAACAGAGCGAACACCGGGGAGCTGTTTTTT. Translation gives CASRNRANTGELFF. This rearrangement joins TRBV6-5 to TRBJ2-2; D remains ambiguous. Trimming pared 8 bases from V and 0 bases from J, leaving 10 bases between. CDR3 size: 14 residues. CDR1 and CDR2 from the germline V gene are MNHEY and SVGAGI.

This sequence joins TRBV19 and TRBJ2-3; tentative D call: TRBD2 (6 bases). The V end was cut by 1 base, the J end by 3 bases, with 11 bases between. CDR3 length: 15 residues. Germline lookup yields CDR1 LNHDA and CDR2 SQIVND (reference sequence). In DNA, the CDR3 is TGTGCCAGTAGTATAGGGAGGGTTTATACAGATACGCAGTATTTT. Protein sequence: CASSIGRVYTDTQYF.

The CDR3 is CASSFSSSGLYEQYF. CDR3 bases: TGTGCCAGCAGCTTTTCCTCTAGCGGACTATACGAGCAGTACTTC. The chain has TRBV5-4 and TRBJ2-7; 7 nucleotides agree with TRBD2. Germline values: CDR1 SGHNT, CDR2 YYREEE (reference sequence). CDR3 size: 15 residues. The ends lost 2 bases at V and 4 bases at J; junction bases unmatched: 9.

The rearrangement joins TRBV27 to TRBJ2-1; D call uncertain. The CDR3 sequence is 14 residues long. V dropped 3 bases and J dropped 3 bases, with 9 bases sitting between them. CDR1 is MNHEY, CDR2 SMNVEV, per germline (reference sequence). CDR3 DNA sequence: TGTGCCAGCAGTTTTTCCCGAGACTACAATGAGCAGTTCTTC. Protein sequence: CASSFSRDYNEQFF.

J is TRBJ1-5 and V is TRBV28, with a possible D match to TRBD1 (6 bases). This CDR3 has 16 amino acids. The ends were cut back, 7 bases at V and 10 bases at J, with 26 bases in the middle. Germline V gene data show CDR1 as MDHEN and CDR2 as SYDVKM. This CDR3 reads CASTTLDRPGISPQHF. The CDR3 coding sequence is TGTGCCAGCACCACTTTGGACAGACCAGGTATCAGCCCCCAGCATTTT.